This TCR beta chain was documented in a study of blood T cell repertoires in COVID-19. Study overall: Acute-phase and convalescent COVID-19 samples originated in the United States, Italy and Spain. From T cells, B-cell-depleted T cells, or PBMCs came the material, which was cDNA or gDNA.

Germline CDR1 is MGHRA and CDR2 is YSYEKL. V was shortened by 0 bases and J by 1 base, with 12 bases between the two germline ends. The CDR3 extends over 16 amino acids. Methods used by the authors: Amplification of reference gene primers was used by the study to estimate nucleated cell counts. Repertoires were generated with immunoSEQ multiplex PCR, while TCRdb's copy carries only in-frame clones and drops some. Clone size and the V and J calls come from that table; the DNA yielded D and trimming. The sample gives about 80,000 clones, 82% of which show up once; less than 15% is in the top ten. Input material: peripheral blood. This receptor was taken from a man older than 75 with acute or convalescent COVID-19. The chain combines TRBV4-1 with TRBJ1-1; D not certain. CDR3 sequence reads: CASSQDPTVQNTEAFF. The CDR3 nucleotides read TGCGCCAGCAGCCAAGATCCCACAGTTCAGAACACTGAAGCTTTCTTT.